These 23 T cell receptor beta chains were sequenced from one sample in a study of T cell responses to AZD1222 COVID-19 vaccine. This table comes from immunoSEQ multiplex PCR, and its TCRdb copy is limited to in-frame clones, with some not included. The sample has roughly 180,000 clones, roughly nine tenths seen once; the top ten hold around 3.6%. Sequences were derived from peripheral blood, sampled 28 days after the second AZD1222 dose. These receptor sequences come from an adult who received the AZD1222 COVID-19 vaccine.

J is TRBJ2-1 and V is TRBV11-1; D remains ambiguous. The germline V and J ends were trimmed by 2 bases and 8 bases, with 7 bases remaining between them. The CDR3 is 12 amino acids. Per germline, CDR1 SGHAT and CDR2 FQDESV (reference sequence). The CDR3 DNA reads as TGTGCCAGCAGCTTAAGTTGGTATGAGCAGTTCTTC. This translates into CASSLSWYEQFF.

V gene TRBV6-2 or TRBV6-3 combines with J gene TRBJ1-1; no definite D call. This CDR3 comprises 12 residues. V was shortened by 6 bases and J by 10 bases, with 15 bases between the two germline ends. Germline lookup yields CDR1 MNHEY and CDR2 SVGEGT. The CDR3 spells CASSRGPLGAFF. CDR3 DNA sequence: TGTGCCAGCAGCCGTGGCCCCCTGGGAGCTTTCTTT.

The chain links TRBV19 to TRBJ1-2; D is possibly TRBD1 (6 bases). The CDR3 extends over 14 amino acids. Germline V gene sequence: CDR1 LNHDA, CDR2 SQIVND (reference sequence). V was cut by 7 bases and J by 8 bases, with 20 bases left in between. This CDR3 reads CASTPWGALGGYTF. The CDR3 DNA reads TGTGCCAGTACCCCATGGGGGGCTTTGGGAGGCTACACCTTC.

This chain joins TRBV4-2 and TRBJ2-7; TRBD1 or TRBD2 may be the D gene (5 bases each). Germline-derived CDR1 and CDR2 are LGHNA and YNFKEQ. Trimming removed 4 bases from V and 6 bases from J, with 19 bases in between. The CDR3 extends over 15 amino acids. The DNA for the CDR3 is TGTGCCAGCAGCCGAGAGGGACCACCCCAAGGCGAGCAGTACTTC. Protein: CASSREGPPQGEQYF.

The table lists this clone with a count of one. The CDR3 region is CASSGGDRGEQYF. The CDR3 coding sequence is TGCGCCAGCAGCGGAGGGGACAGGGGCGAGCAGTACTTC. The chain uses TRBV5-1 and TRBJ2-7; TRBD1 matches at 10 bases. This CDR3 region has 13 residues. Looked up from germline, CDR1 is SGHRS and CDR2 is YFSETQ. Trimming cost V 4 bases and J 6 bases; bases outside gene matches: 4.

Remarks on this clone: The sample carries other DNA sequences with the same CDR3. The rearrangement joins TRBV7-2 to TRBJ1-5, with D tentatively TRBD1 (6 bases). Trimming stripped 3 bases from V and 7 bases from J, with 10 bases between. This CDR3 contains 13 residues. Germline assignment: CDR1 SGHTA and CDR2 FQGNSA. CDR3 nucleotides: TGTGCCAGCAGCTTGCGGGGGCGACAGCCCCAGCATTTT. Protein: CASSLRGRQPQHF.

The V and J genes are TRBV5-4 and TRBJ2-7, with TRBD2 matching 13 bases. CDR1 and CDR2 (germline): SGHNT, YYREEE (reference sequence). This CDR3 contains 16 residues. V lost 4 bases to trimming and J lost 0 bases; unmatched junction nucleotides: 4. The CDR3 protein is CASSPRLAGGSYEQYF. As DNA, the CDR3 is TGTGCCAGCAGCCCCCGACTAGCGGGAGGCTCCTACGAGCAGTACTTC.

The CDR3 DNA follows: TGTGCCAGCAGCTTAGTAGCCTCTCGGTCCTACAATGAGCAGTTCTTC. Translated: CASSLVASRSYNEQFF. The genes are TRBV11-2 and TRBJ2-1; D gene ambiguous. This CDR3 spans 16 amino acids. V lost 1 base and J lost 1, with 11 bases in between. Looked up from germline, CDR1 is SGHAT and CDR2 is FQNNGV.

As for this clone: Other DNA sequences in the same sample also yield this CDR3. The chain joins TRBV3-1 (or the pseudogene TRBV3-2) to TRBJ1-2; tentatively, D is TRBD1 (6 bases). There are 14 residues in the CDR3. The ends were cut back, 4 bases at V and 2 bases at J, with 11 bases in the middle. Germline CDR1 LGHDT, CDR2 YNNKEL (reference sequence). Here the CDR3 reads CASSRQGTNYGYTF. CDR3 DNA sequence: TGTGCCAGCAGCCGGCAGGGGACCAACTATGGCTACACCTTC.

The genes are TRBV5-6 and TRBJ1-3, with D perhaps TRBD1 (5 bases). This CDR3 region has 17 residues. CDR1 and CDR2 (germline): SGHDT, YYEEEE. The V gene lost 1 base and the J gene lost 4 bases, with 18 bases spanning the gap. CDR3 loop: CASSLRGWVSAGNTIYF. Written as DNA, the CDR3 is TGTGCCAGCAGCTTGAGGGGTTGGGTCTCGGCGGGAAACACCATATATTTT.

V gene TRBV10-3 combines with J gene TRBJ1-2; D not resolved. CDR3 length: 14 amino acids. Germline CDR1 ENHRY, CDR2 SYGVKD. V was cut by 2 bases and J by 1 base, with 8 bases left in between. The CDR3 DNA reads TGTGCCATCAGTGAGGCAACAGTTAACTATGGCTACACCTTC. This encodes CAISEATVNYGYTF.

This chain links TRBV18 with TRBJ2-7, with D possibly matching TRBD1 (6 bases). From germline, CDR1 is KGHSH and CDR2 LQKENI. Trimming stripped 7 bases from V and 5 bases from J, with 15 bases between. CDR3 length equals 13 residues. CDR3 in amino acids: CASYGQNHDEQYF. CDR3 DNA sequence: TGTGCCAGCTACGGACAGAACCATGACGAGCAGTACTTC.

The chain couples TRBV5-8 to TRBJ1-5, with D perhaps matching TRBD1 (5 bases). Trimming cost V 6 bases and J 6 bases, with 28 bases left between them. The germline V gene encodes CDR1 SGHTS and CDR2 YDEGEE. The CDR3 is 18 amino acids. This chain's CDR3 is CASNKHWGERIGAQPQHF. Here the CDR3 DNA reads TGTGCCAGCAACAAACACTGGGGTGAGAGAATAGGGGCTCAGCCCCAGCATTTT.

The chain joins TRBV7-2 to TRBJ2-3; TRBD2 aligns across 14 bases. The length of the CDR3 is 18 residues. Trimming removed 1 base from V and 5 bases from J; junction bases left unmatched: 8. CDR1 is SGHTA, CDR2 FQGNSA, per germline. For the CDR3, the DNA is TGTGCCAGCAGCTTAGGTGTGGGACTAGCGGGAGATCTAGATACGCAGTATTTT. This encodes CASSLGVGLAGDLDTQYF.

The chain links TRBV12-5 to TRBJ2-7, with 7 bases fitting TRBD1. V gave up 5 bases and J gave up 5 bases; unmatched junction bases: 15. CDR3 size: 16 residues. Germline V lookup: CDR1 LGHNT, CDR2 FRNRAP. The CDR3 loop reads CASGLRGSEGADEQYF. As DNA, the CDR3 is TGTGCTAGTGGTCTCCGAGGGAGTGAGGGGGCGGACGAGCAGTACTTC.

The chain joins TRBV2 to TRBJ1-2; the D is unclear. Germline V gene sequence: CDR1 SNHLY, CDR2 FYNNEI. V lost 7 bases and J lost 4, with 10 bases in between. The CDR3 runs 12 residues. The CDR3 reads CASTGWGYGYTF. The DNA of the CDR3 is TGTGCCAGCACCGGTTGGGGCTATGGCTACACCTTC.

The chain combines TRBV3-1 (or the pseudogene TRBV3-2) with TRBJ2-7; TRBD2 might be the D (7 bases). Germline CDR1 is LGHDT and CDR2 is YNNKEL (reference sequence). V lost 3 bases, J lost 6 bases, and 12 bases lay in between. The CDR3 totals 13 residues. CDR3 residues: CASSQGGAAEQYF. The CDR3 DNA reads as TGTGCCAGCAGCCAGGGGGGGGCGGCCGAGCAGTACTTC.

The chain joins TRBV5-1 to TRBJ2-7; D perhaps matches TRBD1 (6 bases). The CDR3 runs to 14 residues. CDR1 is SGHRS and CDR2 is YFSETQ in the germline V gene. V lost 4 bases to trimming and J lost 5 bases, with 16 bases between them. The CDR3 protein is CASSLDKGVHEQYF. The CDR3, as DNA: TGCGCCAGCAGCCTTGACAAGGGGGTTCACGAGCAGTACTTC. The whole variable domain, filled in from reference TRBV5-1 and TRBJ2-7, reads KAGVTQTPRYLIKTRGQQVTLSCSPISGHRSVSWYQQTPGQGLQFLFEYFSETQRNKGNFPGRFSGRQFSNSRSEMNVSTLELGDSALYLCASSLDKGVHEQYFGPGTRLTVT.

To note about this clone: Relative to the germline gene, one junction end is altered; a read error may explain this. The chain employs TRBV11-2 and TRBJ1-2; 7 nucleotides match TRBD1. The CDR3 contains 13 residues. Germline V gene sequence: CDR1 SGHAT, CDR2 FQNNGV. This CDR3 reads CASSLDNPGTVHF. CDR3 nucleotides: TGTGCCAGCAGCTTAGATAACCCAGGGACAGTCCACTTC.

The rearrangement joins TRBV3-1 (or the pseudogene TRBV3-2) to TRBJ2-2; 7 nucleotides agree with TRBD2. The CDR3 totals 16 residues. The J segment lost 6 bases and the V segment lost 7 bases, leaving 14 bases of the junction unmatched. Looked up from germline, CDR1 is LGHDT and CDR2 is YNNKEL (reference sequence). This chain's CDR3 is CASTRSDSGWAGELFF. DNA of the CDR3: TGTGCCAGCACCAGGAGCGATAGCGGGTGGGCCGGGGAGCTGTTTTTT.

The chain has TRBV6-5 and TRBJ1-4; the D is unclear. Germline CDR1 reads MNHEY; CDR2 reads SVGAGI. The CDR3 spans 15 residues. V lost 7 bases to trimming and J lost 7 bases, with 19 bases between them. The DNA for the CDR3 is TGTGCCAGCACCGAGATTCGGGGTATAGGTGAAAAACTGTTTTTT. It specifies CASTEIRGIGEKLFF.

The CDR3, as DNA: TGTGCCAGCAGCTTAGCCGGGGGCGGGAGGCCCTCCTACGAGCAGTACTTC. Translation gives CASSLAGGGRPSYEQYF. The V and J genes are TRBV11-3 and TRBJ2-7; 8 bases are shared with TRBD2. The germline gives CDR1 SGHNT, CDR2 YENEEA. The CDR3 contains 17 residues. The V and J ends lost 1 base and 0 bases, in that order; junction bases with no gene match: 8.

The V call is TRBV10-1, the J call TRBJ1-1, with D unresolved. Per the germline V gene, CDR1 is WNHNN and CDR2 is SYGVQD (reference sequence). V lost 2 bases, J lost 7 bases, and 20 bases lay in between. The CDR3 has 16 amino acids. CDR3 nucleotides: TGCGCCAGCAGTGAGGCGGCGACCGGGCGATGGGGTGAAGCTTTCTTT. The encoded protein is CASSEAATGRWGEAFF.